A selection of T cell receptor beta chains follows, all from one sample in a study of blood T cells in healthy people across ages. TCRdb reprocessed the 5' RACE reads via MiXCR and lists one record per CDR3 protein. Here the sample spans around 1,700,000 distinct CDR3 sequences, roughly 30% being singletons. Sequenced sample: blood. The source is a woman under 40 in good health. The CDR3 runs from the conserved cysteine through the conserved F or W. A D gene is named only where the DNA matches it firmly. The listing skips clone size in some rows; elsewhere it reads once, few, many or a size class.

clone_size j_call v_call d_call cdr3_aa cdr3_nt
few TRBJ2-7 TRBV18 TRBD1 CASSPIGTGRNYEQYF TGTGCCAGCTCACCAATCGGGACAGGGCGTAACTACGAGCAGTACTTC
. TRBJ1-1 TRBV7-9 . CASSSDVSVIEAFF TGTGCCAGCAGCTCGGATGTAAGCGTAATTGAAGCTTTCTTT
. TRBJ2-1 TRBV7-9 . CASSLGGDPPSSYNEQFF TGTGCCAGCAGCTTAGGCGGGGACCCCCCCAGCTCCTACAATGAGCAGTTCTTC
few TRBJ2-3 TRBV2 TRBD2 CASSAAGTSFDTQYF TGTGCCAGCAGTGCCGCCGGGACTAGTTTCGATACGCAGTATTTT
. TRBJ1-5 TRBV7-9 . CASALSGEPQHF TGTGCCAGTGCCCTGTCCGGGGAGCCCCAGCATTTT
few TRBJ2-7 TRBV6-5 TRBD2 CAGSRTSGPYEQYF TGTGCCGGCAGTAGAACTAGCGGGCCCTACGAGCAGTACTTC
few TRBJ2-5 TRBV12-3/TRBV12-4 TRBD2 CASSHTSGGNNEQYF TGTGCCAGCAGTCATACTAGCGGGGGGAACAATGAGCAGTACTTC
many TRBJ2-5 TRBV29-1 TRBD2 CSVDLTSGQETQYF TGCAGCGTGGACTTGACTAGCGGACAAGAGACCCAGTACTTC
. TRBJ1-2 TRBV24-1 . CATSDTRGGDGGYTF TGTGCCACCAGTGATACCAGGGGCGGAGACGGTGGCTACACCTTC
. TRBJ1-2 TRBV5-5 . CASSEAPSYGYTF TGTGCCAGCAGCGAGGCCCCGAGTTATGGCTACACCTTC
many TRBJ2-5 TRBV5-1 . CASSFTPRKEETQYF TGCGCCAGCAGCTTCACGCCCCGTAAAGAAGAGACCCAGTACTTC
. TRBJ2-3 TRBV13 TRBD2 CASSGAGTTFLDTQYF TGTGCCAGCAGCGGCGCCGGGACTACCTTCCTTGATACGCAGTATTTT
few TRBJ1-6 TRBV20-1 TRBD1 CSARETGGSPLHF TGCAGTGCTAGAGAGACAGGGGGCTCACCCCTCCACTTT
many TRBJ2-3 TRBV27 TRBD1 CASRDRDYTDTQYF TGTGCCAGCAGGGACAGGGATTACACAGATACGCAGTATTTT
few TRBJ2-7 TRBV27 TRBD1 CASTGQGAAYEQYF TGTGCCAGCACCGGACAGGGTGCGGCCTACGAGCAGTACTTC
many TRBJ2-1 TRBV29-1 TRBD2 CSVEISGRAYNEQFF TGCAGCGTTGAGATTAGCGGGAGGGCCTACAATGAGCAGTTCTTC
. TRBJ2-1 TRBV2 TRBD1 CASSYYGTGVEQFF TGTGCCAGCAGTTACTACGGGACAGGGGTTGAGCAGTTCTTC
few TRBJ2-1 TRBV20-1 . CSARDPGLAGNEQFF TGCAGTGCTAGAGATCCGGGGCTAGCAGGCAATGAGCAGTTCTTC
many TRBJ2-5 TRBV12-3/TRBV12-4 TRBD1 CASSFGQGGVMETQYF TGTGCCAGCAGTTTTGGACAGGGTGGTGTTATGGAGACCCAGTACTTC
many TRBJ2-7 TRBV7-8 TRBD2 CASSQSEGGSYYEQYF TGTGCCAGCAGCCAATCCGAAGGCGGGAGTTATTACGAGCAGTACTTC
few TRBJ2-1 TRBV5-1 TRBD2 CASRLTSGGAFEQFF TGCGCCAGCAGATTGACTAGCGGGGGGGCCTTTGAGCAGTTCTTC
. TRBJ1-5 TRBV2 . CASRPRQDYQPQHF TGTGCCAGCAGGCCGAGACAGGACTATCAGCCCCAGCATTTT
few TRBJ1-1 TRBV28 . CASTKYAGSLAFF TGTGCCAGCACCAAATATGCGGGTAGCCTAGCTTTCTTT
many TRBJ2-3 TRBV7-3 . CASSSRRASSTDTQYF TGTGCCAGCAGCTCCCGGCGAGCGTCCAGCACAGATACGCAGTATTTT
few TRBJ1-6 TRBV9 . CASSVVGVTGSPLHF TGTGCCAGCAGCGTAGTTGGGGTAACGGGTTCACCCCTCCACTTT
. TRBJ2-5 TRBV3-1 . CASSQGSLRTGETQYF TGTGCCAGCAGCCAAGGATCACTTCGGACTGGAGAGACCCAGTACTTC
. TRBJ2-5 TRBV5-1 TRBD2 CASQTSGSAKTQYF TGCGCCAGCCAGACTAGCGGGAGCGCGAAGACCCAGTACTTC
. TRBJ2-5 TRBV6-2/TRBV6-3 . CASSRTDVEYF TGTGCCAGCAGCCGGACGGACGTTGAGTACTTC
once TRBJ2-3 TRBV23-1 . CASSQSEGTDTQYF TGCGCCAGCAGTCAATCAGAGGGGACAGATACGCAGTATTTT
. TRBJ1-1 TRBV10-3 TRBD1 CAITEGGTGKRLTEAFF TGTGCCATCACGGAGGGGGGGACAGGGAAGAGGTTAACTGAAGCTTTCTTT
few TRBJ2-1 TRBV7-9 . CASSPEGGESNEQFF TGTGCCAGCAGTCCAGAGGGGGGGGAGTCCAATGAGCAGTTCTTC
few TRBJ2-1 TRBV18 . CASSPPYGSSYNEQFF TGTGCCAGCTCACCACCGTACGGGAGCTCCTACAATGAGCAGTTCTTC
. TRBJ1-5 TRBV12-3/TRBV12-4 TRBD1 CASSFGQGNNQPQHF TGTGCCAGCAGTTTTGGACAGGGCAACAATCAGCCCCAGCATTTT
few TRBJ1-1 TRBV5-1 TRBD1 CASSGTPGQGTEAFF TGCGCCAGCAGCGGAACCCCGGGACAGGGGACTGAAGCTTTCTTT
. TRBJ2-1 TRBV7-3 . CASSYRTQNNERQFF TGTGCCAGCAGCTACCGGACACAAAACAATGAGCGGCAGTTCTTC
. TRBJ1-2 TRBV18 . CASSPMVADINYGYTF TGTGCCAGCTCACCAATGGTGGCTGACATCAACTATGGCTACACCTTC
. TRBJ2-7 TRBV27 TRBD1 CTSSSPGQGSYEQYF TGTACCAGCAGTTCGCCGGGACAGGGCTCCTACGAGCAGTACTTC
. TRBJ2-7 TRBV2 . CTSRLGTSSYNEQYF TGTACCAGCCGTCTAGGCACAAGCTCCTACAATGAGCAGTACTTC
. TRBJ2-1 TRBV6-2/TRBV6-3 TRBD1 CASRTGTGGGDEQFF TGTGCCAGCAGAACCGGGACAGGGGGCGGCGATGAGCAGTTCTTC
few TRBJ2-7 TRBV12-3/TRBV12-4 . CASSNTNQGKLPHEQYF TGTGCCAGCAGTAACACGAATCAGGGAAAGCTACCTCACGAGCAGTACTTC
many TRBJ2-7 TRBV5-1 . CASSSSYEQYF TGTGCCAGCAGTTCCTCCTACGAGCAGTACTTC
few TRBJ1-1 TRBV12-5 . CASGLGGAGTEAFF TGTGCTAGTGGTTTGGGGGGGGCAGGAACTGAAGCTTTCTTT
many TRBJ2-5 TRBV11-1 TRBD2 CASTSSSGVQETQYF TGTGCCAGCACTTCCTCTAGCGGAGTACAAGAGACCCAGTACTTC
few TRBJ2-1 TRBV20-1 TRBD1 CSAVPGQGDNEQFF TGCAGTGCTGTACCGGGACAGGGGGACAATGAGCAGTTCTTC
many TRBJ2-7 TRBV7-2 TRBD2 CASSLTLAAYEQYF TGTGCCAGCAGCTTAACCCTAGCGGCGTACGAGCAGTACTTC
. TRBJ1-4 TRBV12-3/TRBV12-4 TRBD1 CASSSARDSEKLFF TGTGCCAGCAGTTCGGCCCGGGACAGTGAAAAACTGTTTTTT
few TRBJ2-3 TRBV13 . CASSLGGRGPGGTQYF TGTGCCAGCAGCTTAGGCGGAAGGGGCCCTGGCGGGACGCAGTATTTT
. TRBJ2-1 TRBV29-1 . CSDTGTGYNEQFF TGCAGTGATACCGGTACAGGGTACAATGAGCAGTTCTTC
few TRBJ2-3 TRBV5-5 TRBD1 CASSFSGQGLTDTQYF TGTGCCAGCAGCTTTTCGGGACAGGGCTTAACAGATACGCAGTATTTT
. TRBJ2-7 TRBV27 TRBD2 CASRTTSGGREQYF TGTGCCAGCAGGACAACTAGCGGGGGGCGCGAGCAGTACTTC
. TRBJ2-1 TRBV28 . CASSSITRNEQFF TGTGCCAGCAGTTCTATCACGCGAAATGAGCAGTTCTTC
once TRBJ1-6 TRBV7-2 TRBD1 CASSLGDRGDSPLHF TGTGCCAGCAGCTTAGGGGACAGGGGTGATTCACCCCTCCACTTT
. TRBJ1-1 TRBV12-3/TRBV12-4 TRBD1 CASSRTGGVLAFF TGTGCCAGCAGTCGGACAGGGGGCGTCTTAGCTTTCTTT
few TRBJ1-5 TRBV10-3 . CAISEGTDSQPQHF TGTGCCATCAGTGAAGGGACCGATTCTCAGCCCCAGCATTTT
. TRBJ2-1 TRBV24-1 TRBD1 CATSAARGQYNEQFF TGTGCCACCAGTGCCGCAAGGGGGCAATACAATGAGCAGTTCTTC
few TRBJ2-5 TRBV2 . CASSPRPGTQYF TGTGCCAGCAGTCCCCGGCCCGGGACCCAGTACTTC
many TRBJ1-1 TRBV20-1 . CSARARTPNTEAFF TGCAGTGCTAGAGCCCGGACCCCTAACACTGAAGCTTTCTTT
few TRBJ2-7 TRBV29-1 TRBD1 CSVDLTGGYEQYF TGCAGCGTTGACCTTACAGGGGGGTACGAGCAGTACTTC
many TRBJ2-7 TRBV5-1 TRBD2 CASSSKAGLAVDEQYF TGCGCCAGCAGCTCAAAGGCGGGACTAGCAGTCGACGAGCAGTACTTC